These T cell receptor beta chains were read from a single sample in a study of T cell changes during pregnancy in multiple sclerosis. The repertoire was sequenced with immunoSEQ multiplex PCR; TCRdb's copy has only in-frame clones and lacks some. In the table there are tens of thousands of clones, approximately 92% of which are singletons. The sequencing used CD4+ T cells from peripheral blood mononuclear cells, collected before pregnancy. The receptors were sampled from a female donor with multiple sclerosis, enrolled in a pregnancy study. Each CDR3 is given with its conserved first and last residue. The D gene is left open where the match is weak. For some rows the clone size is stated as once, few or many, or as a class when expanded; others skip it.

D | size | J | V | DNA | CDR3
TRBD1 | once | TRBJ1-6 | TRBV4-3 | TGCGCCAGCAGCCGAGTAGGGGGACAGGGCACGAGCTCCTATAATTCACCCCTCCACTTT | CASSRVGGQGTSSYNSPLHF
TRBD1 | NA | TRBJ2-7 | TRBV5-4 | TGTGCCAGCAGCTTGGGACAGGGAAGATACGAGCAGTACTTC | CASSLGQGRYEQYF
TRBD1 | once | TRBJ1-2 | TRBV29-1 | TGCAGCGGCGACAGGGGAGGCGGCTACACCTTC | CSGDRGGGYTF
TRBD1 | NA | TRBJ2-3 | TRBV19 | TGTGCCAGTAGTAAGGACAGGGGGTGGGGCACAGATACGCAGTATTTT | CASSKDRGWGTDTQYF
TRBD1 | NA | TRBJ1-1 | TRBV15 | TGTGCCACCAGTAGTGGGACAGCGAACACTGAAGCTTTCTTT | CATSSGTANTEAFF
TRBD2 | NA | TRBJ2-1 | TRBV19 | TGTGCCAGTAGTATACAGACTAGCGGGAGTCGCGAGCAGTTCTTC | CASSIQTSGSREQFF
NA | NA | TRBJ2-2 | TRBV27 | TGTGCCAGCAGTCCGTCACAGGTTAACACCGGGGAGCTGTTTTTT | CASSPSQVNTGELFF
TRBD2 | once | TRBJ2-3 | TRBV27 | TGTGCCAGCAGTTCCCTAGCGGGAGGGCCTTATAACGCAGATACGCAGTATTTT | CASSSLAGGPYNADTQYF
TRBD1 | NA | TRBJ1-3 | TRBV5-6 | TGTGCCATCTCTCGACAGGGCGCAGGAAACACCATATATTTT | CAISRQGAGNTIYF
TRBD1 | NA | TRBJ2-7 | TRBV30 | TGTGCCTGGAGCCCCCCGGGACAGAGCTCCTACGAGCAGTACTTC | CAWSPPGQSSYEQYF
NA | NA | TRBJ1-1 | TRBV21-1 | TGTGCCAGCAGTAAAAGTCGGACAGGGTTTACTGAAGCTTTCTTT | CASSKSRTGFTEAFF
TRBD1 | NA | TRBJ2-2 | TRBV6-4 | TGTGCCAGCAGTGCCGGGACAGCCACCGGGGAGCTGTTTTTT | CASSAGTATGELFF
NA | NA | TRBJ1-1 | TRBV14 | TGTGCCAGCAGCCAAGTGGACAGACCTCGGTCGGAAGCTTTCTTT | CASSQVDRPRSEAFF
TRBD2 | NA | TRBJ2-3 | TRBV7-8 | TGTGCCAGCAGCCCGATACGGACGGGACTAGCGGGAGGAAGGGTCACAGATACGCAGTATTTT | CASSPIRTGLAGGRVTDTQYF
NA | once | TRBJ2-2 | TRBV19 | TGTGCCAGTAGTAAACAGACCCACACCGGGGAGCTGTTTTTT | CASSKQTHTGELFF
NA | NA | TRBJ2-7 | TRBV29-1 | TGCAGCCCTTTCTACGAGCAGTACTTC | CSPFYEQYF
NA | NA | TRBJ2-1 | TRBV7-7 | TGTGCTAGCAGCTTAGACAGAACCCATGAGCAGTTCTTC | CASSLDRTHEQFF
TRBD2 | NA | TRBJ2-3 | TRBV27 | TGTGCCAGCAGTTCGACGGTTGGACTAGCGGCCACAGATACGCAGTATTTT | CASSSTVGLAATDTQYF
TRBD1 | NA | TRBJ2-1 | TRBV2 | TGTGCCAGCAGTAAACAGGGGGCCGATGAGCAGTTCTTC | CASSKQGADEQFF
NA | NA | TRBJ2-1 | TRBV2 | TGTGCCAGCAGTGAAGCCGTGAGCTTAGCCTACAATGAGCAGTTCTTC | CASSEAVSLAYNEQFF
TRBD2 | NA | TRBJ2-3 | TRBV18 | TGTGCCAGCTCACCAGGGACTAGCGGGAGGACAGATACGCAGTATTTT | CASSPGTSGRTDTQYF
TRBD2 | NA | TRBJ2-7 | TRBV7-2 | TGTGCCAGCAGCTCCGGGCGACTAGCGGGAGTAAAATTTTCCTACGAGCAGTACTTC | CASSSGRLAGVKFSYEQYF
NA | NA | TRBJ2-4 | TRBV6-6 | TGTGCCACGCTTGGGGGGACAGACATTCAGTACTTC | CATLGGTDIQYF
NA | NA | TRBJ2-7 | TRBV9 | TGTGCCAGCAGCGTAGGTACTATCTCCTACGAGCAGTACTTC | CASSVGTISYEQYF
TRBD1 | NA | TRBJ1-3 | TRBV19 | TGTGCCAGTAGTCTCCTCCCAGGACAGGCCCTCTCTGGAAACACCATATATTTT | CASSLLPGQALSGNTIYF
NA | NA | TRBJ1-2 | TRBV7-2 | TGTGCCAGCAGCTTATCTTCAGGGATAAGAGGCTATGGCTACACCTTC | CASSLSSGIRGYGYTF
TRBD1 | NA | TRBJ1-1 | TRBV28 | TGTGCCAGCAGTTTATACAGGGGTGAAGCTTTCTTT | CASSLYRGEAFF
NA | NA | TRBJ1-4 | TRBV6-1 | TGTGCCAGCAACACAGGACCAACTAATGAAAAACTGTTTTTT | CASNTGPTNEKLFF
NA | NA | TRBJ1-4 | TRBV25-1 | TGTGCCAGCAGTGAATATGAGACAGCGGGCGAAAAACTGTTTTTT | CASSEYETAGEKLFF
TRBD2 | NA | TRBJ2-1 | TRBV19 | TGTGCCAGTAGTATCCCCGGTGGGCTAGCGGTATACAATGAGCAGTTCTTC | CASSIPGGLAVYNEQFF
NA | NA | TRBJ2-5 | TRBV5-1 | TGCGCCAGCAGCCCGACGGCAGGTAGCGTTAGGGAGACCCAGTACTTC | CASSPTAGSVRETQYF
NA | NA | TRBJ2-7 | TRBV7-2 | TGTGCCAGCACCCGGATTTCAGGGGTGAACGAGCAGTACTTC | CASTRISGVNEQYF
NA | NA | TRBJ2-3 | TRBV5-1 | TGCGCCAGCAGCCCCGGGAAGGGAGATACGCAGTATTTT | CASSPGKGDTQYF
TRBD1 | NA | TRBJ2-2 | TRBV9 | TGTGCCAGCACCAGGGGGATCCAGAACACCGGGGAGCTGTTTTTT | CASTRGIQNTGELFF
NA | NA | TRBJ2-1 | TRBV19 | TGTGCCAGTACTATAGCTACAGGGCACTACAATGAGCAGTTCTTC | CASTIATGHYNEQFF
TRBD1 | NA | TRBJ1-2 | TRBV7-9 | TGTGCCAGCAGATACGGGACAGGCTTTGGGGGCTACACCTTC | CASRYGTGFGGYTF
TRBD2 | NA | TRBJ2-1 | TRBV5-1 | TGCGCCAGCAGCTTGGGCCTAGCGGGCGATGAGCAGTTCTTC | CASSLGLAGDEQFF
TRBD2 | once | TRBJ2-7 | TRBV11-3 | TGTGCCAGCAGCTTTATCAGCGTCGGCGGGAGTTGGTACGAGCAGTACTTC | CASSFISVGGSWYEQYF
NA | NA | TRBJ1-1 | TRBV9 | TGTGCCAGCAGCGTGGCTATTGGGGGCGTCGGGACTGAAGCTTTCTTT | CASSVAIGGVGTEAFF
NA | NA | TRBJ1-1 | TRBV30 | TGTGCCTGGAGTGCAAGGGGTACTGAAGCTTTCTTT | CAWSARGTEAFF
TRBD2 | NA | TRBJ2-5 | TRBV10-3 | TGTGCCATCAGTCCAGCGGGAGCGGGGGAGACCCAGTACTTC | CAISPAGAGETQYF
NA | NA | TRBJ1-1 | TRBV27 | TGTGCCAGCAGACCAAGACAGGCGGTGAACACTGAAGCTTTCTTT | CASRPRQAVNTEAFF
TRBD2 | NA | TRBJ2-5 | TRBV7-2 | TGTGCCAGCAGCTTATTGAGTCTAGCGGGTGGAGAGACCCAGTACTTC | CASSLLSLAGGETQYF
TRBD1 | NA | TRBJ1-4 | TRBV7-2 | TGTGCCAGCAGCTTGTACAGGGGGATAGAGGAAAAACTGTTTTTT | CASSLYRGIEEKLFF
TRBD2 | NA | TRBJ2-1 | TRBV6-6 | TGTGCCAGCAGCCGGACTAGGGACAATGAGCAGTTCTTC | CASSRTRDNEQFF
NA | NA | TRBJ1-2 | TRBV28 | TGTGCCAGCAGATCACATACCACAGGGAACTATGGCTACACCTTC | CASRSHTTGNYGYTF
TRBD1 | NA | TRBJ1-1 | TRBV19 | TGTGCCAGTCAGGACAGGGGCGGCACTGAAGCTTTCTTT | CASQDRGGTEAFF
NA | NA | TRBJ2-2 | TRBV6-5 | TGTGCCAGCAGTTACCATGCAGGCGCAAACACCGGGGAGCTGTTTTTT | CASSYHAGANTGELFF
TRBD1 | NA | TRBJ1-1 | TRBV6-6 | TGTGCCAGCAGTCCGACCGGGACAGGGAAGAGCACTGAAGCTTTCTTT | CASSPTGTGKSTEAFF
NA | NA | TRBJ1-2 | TRBV5-8 | TGTGCCAGCAGCTTTAGTTCGAACTATGGCTACACCTTC | CASSFSSNYGYTF
NA | NA | TRBJ1-3 | TRBV4-3 | TGCGCCAGCAGCCAAGACGGTGGACACTCAGGAAACACCATATATTTT | CASSQDGGHSGNTIYF
TRBD1 | NA | TRBJ1-5 | TRBV10-3 | TGTGCCATCAGTGAGTTACAGGGGCGCAATCAGCCCCAGCATTTT | CAISELQGRNQPQHF
TRBD1 | NA | TRBJ2-7 | TRBV6-5 | TGTGCCAGCAGCCTTACCGGGACAGGGTGGTACGAGCAGTACTTC | CASSLTGTGWYEQYF
NA | once | TRBJ2-7 | TRBV25-1 | TGTGCCAGCAGTGTCAGCGGTTACGAGCAGTACTTC | CASSVSGYEQYF
NA | NA | TRBJ1-2 | TRBV4-1 | TGCGCCAGCAGCCAAGATTTTAAACGGGGGGTTGGCTACACCTTC | CASSQDFKRGVGYTF
NA | NA | TRBJ2-1 | TRBV5-4 | TGTGCCAGCAGCTTGGAGAGAGTAGACAATGAGCAGTTCTTC | CASSLERVDNEQFF
NA | NA | TRBJ2-1 | TRBV7-6 | TGTGCCAGCAGCTTATTTCCCGGGAGCTCCTACAATGAGCAGTTCTTC | CASSLFPGSSYNEQFF
NA | NA | TRBJ2-3 | TRBV7-9 | TGTGCCAGCAGCCTCTCCAGGGGCACAGCAGATACGCAGTATTTT | CASSLSRGTADTQYF